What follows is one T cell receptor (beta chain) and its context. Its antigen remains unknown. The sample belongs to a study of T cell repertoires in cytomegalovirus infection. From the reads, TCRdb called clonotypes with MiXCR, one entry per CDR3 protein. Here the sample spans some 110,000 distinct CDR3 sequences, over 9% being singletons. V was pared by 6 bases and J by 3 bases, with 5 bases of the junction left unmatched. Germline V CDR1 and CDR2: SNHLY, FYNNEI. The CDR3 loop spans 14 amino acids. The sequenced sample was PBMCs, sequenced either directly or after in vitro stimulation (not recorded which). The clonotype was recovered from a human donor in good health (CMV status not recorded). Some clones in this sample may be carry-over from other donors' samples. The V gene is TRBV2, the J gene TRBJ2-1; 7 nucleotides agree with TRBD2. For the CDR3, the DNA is TGTGCCAGCAGCGGTCTAGCGGTCTACAATGAGCAGTTCTTC. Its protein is CASSGLAVYNEQFF.